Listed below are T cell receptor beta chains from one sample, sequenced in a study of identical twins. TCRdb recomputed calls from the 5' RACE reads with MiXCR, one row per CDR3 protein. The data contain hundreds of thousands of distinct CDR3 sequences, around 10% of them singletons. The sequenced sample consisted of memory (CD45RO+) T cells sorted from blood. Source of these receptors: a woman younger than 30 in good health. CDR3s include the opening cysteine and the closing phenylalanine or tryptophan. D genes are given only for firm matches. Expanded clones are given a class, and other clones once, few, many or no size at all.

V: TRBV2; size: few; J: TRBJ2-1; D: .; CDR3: CASSPTSSSNEQFF; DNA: TGTGCCAGCAGCCCTACTAGTTCCAGCAATGAGCAGTTCTTC
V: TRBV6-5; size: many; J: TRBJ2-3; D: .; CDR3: CASSYGRGADTQYF; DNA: TGTGCCAGCAGTTATGGGCGGGGCGCAGATACGCAGTATTTT
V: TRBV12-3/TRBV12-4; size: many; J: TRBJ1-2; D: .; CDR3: CASSFGGAGGYTF; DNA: TGTGCCAGCAGTTTCGGGGGGGCTGGTGGCTACACCTTC
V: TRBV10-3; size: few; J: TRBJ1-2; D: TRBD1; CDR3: CASNRGLRGYTF; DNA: TGTGCCAGTAACAGGGGTTTACGTGGCTACACCTTC
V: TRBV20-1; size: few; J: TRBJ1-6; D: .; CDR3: CSARDFEGSPLHF; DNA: TGCAGTGCTAGGGACTTCGAAGGTTCACCCCTCCACTTT
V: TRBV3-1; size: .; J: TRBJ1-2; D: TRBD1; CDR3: CASSHRQGVNYGYTF; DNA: TGTGCCAGCAGCCACAGACAGGGGGTGAACTATGGCTACACCTTC
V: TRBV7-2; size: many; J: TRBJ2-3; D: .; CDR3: CASSFRDTDTQYF; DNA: TGTGCCAGCAGCTTCCGGGACACCGATACGCAGTATTTT
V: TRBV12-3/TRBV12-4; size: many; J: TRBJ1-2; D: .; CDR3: CASSLFGGGYTF; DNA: TGTGCCAGCAGTTTATTCGGGGGTGGCTACACCTTC
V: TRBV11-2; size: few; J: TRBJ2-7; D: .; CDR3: CASSRFDVGEQYF; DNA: TGTGCCAGCAGCCGTTTTGACGTGGGCGAGCAGTACTTC
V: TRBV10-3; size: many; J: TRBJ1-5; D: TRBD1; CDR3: CAISSDRGLQPQHF; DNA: TGTGCCATCAGCTCCGACAGGGGGCTTCAGCCCCAGCATTTT
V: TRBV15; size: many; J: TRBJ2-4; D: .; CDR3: CATSSGSQKNIQYF; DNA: TGTGCCACCAGCAGCGGGAGTCAGAAAAACATTCAGTACTTC
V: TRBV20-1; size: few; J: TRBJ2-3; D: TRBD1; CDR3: CSARPPQDRFTDTQYF; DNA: TGCAGTGCTAGACCCCCACAGGACAGGTTCACAGATACGCAGTATTTT
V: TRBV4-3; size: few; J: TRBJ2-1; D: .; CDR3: CASSQFNLPQGRNEQFF; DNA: TGCGCCAGCAGCCAATTCAACCTCCCCCAGGGGAGGAATGAGCAGTTCTTC
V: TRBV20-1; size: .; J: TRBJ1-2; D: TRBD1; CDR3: CSARGPTGDSNYGYTF; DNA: TGCAGTGCTAGAGGCCCCACAGGGGACTCTAACTATGGCTACACCTTC
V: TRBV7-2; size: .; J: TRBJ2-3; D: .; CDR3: CASSLGGLTDTQYF; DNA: TGTGCCAGCAGCTTAGGCGGTCTCACAGATACGCAGTATTTT
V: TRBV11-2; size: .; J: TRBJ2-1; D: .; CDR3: CASSSLPGSSYNEQFF; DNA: TGTGCCAGCAGCAGTCTCCCAGGCAGCTCCTACAATGAGCAGTTCTTC
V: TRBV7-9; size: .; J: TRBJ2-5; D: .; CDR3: CASSLGATVTQYF; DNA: TGTGCCAGCAGCTTAGGGGCGACAGTGACCCAGTACTTC
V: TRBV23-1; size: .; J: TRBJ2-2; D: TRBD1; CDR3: CASSPIGTANTGELFF; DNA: TGCGCCAGCAGCCCCATAGGGACAGCGAACACCGGGGAGCTGTTTTTT
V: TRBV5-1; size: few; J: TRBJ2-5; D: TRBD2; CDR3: CASSSSGGAQQQETQYF; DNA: TGCGCCAGCAGTTCGAGCGGGGGGGCGCAACAGCAAGAGACCCAGTACTTC
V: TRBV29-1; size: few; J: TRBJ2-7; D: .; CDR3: CSVARDHYEQYF; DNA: TGCAGCGTTGCTCGGGATCACTACGAGCAGTACTTC
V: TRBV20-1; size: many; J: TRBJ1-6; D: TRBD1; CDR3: CSAGGGNSPLHF; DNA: TGCAGTGCAGGGGGCGGAAATTCACCCCTCCACTTT
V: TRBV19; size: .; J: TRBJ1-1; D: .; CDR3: CASSMPRRRTEAFF; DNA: TGTGCCAGTAGTATGCCCAGGAGAAGGACTGAAGCTTTCTTT
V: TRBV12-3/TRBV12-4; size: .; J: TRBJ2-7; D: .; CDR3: CASSLQVEGEQYF; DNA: TGTGCCAGCAGTTTACAGGTCGAAGGCGAGCAGTACTTC
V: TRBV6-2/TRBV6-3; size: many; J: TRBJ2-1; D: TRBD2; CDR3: CASSYSRDSGGNEQFF; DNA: TGTGCCAGCAGTTACTCCCGGGATAGCGGGGGCAATGAGCAGTTCTTC
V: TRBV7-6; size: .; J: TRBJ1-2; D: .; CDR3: CASSLTRNYGYTF; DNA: TGTGCCAGCAGCTTGACGCGGAACTATGGCTACACCTTC
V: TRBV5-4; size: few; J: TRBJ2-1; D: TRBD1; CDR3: CASSSEQGTYNEQFF; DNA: TGTGCCAGCAGCTCTGAACAGGGGACCTACAATGAGCAGTTCTTC
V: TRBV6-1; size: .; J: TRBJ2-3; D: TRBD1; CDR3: CASSDPPGQGITDTQYF; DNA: TGTGCCAGCAGTGACCCCCCGGGACAGGGTATAACAGATACGCAGTATTTT
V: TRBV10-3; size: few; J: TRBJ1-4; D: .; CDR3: CAISATATAPTNEKLFF; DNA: TGTGCCATCAGTGCAACAGCAACCGCACCAACTAATGAAAAACTGTTTTTT
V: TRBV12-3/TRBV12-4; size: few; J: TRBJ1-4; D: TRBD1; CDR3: CASSPGTGHEKLFF; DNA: TGTGCCAGCAGTCCCGGGACAGGGCACGAAAAACTGTTTTTT
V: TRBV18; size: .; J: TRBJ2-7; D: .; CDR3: CASSTTFYEQYF; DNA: TGTGCCAGCTCAACGACTTTCTACGAGCAGTACTTC
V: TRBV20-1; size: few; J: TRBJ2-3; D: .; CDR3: CSARFGTDTQYF; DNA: TGCAGTGCTAGATTCGGCACAGATACGCAGTATTTT
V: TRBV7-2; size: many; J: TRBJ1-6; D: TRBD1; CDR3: CASSSGGQEGSPLHF; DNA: TGTGCCAGCAGCTCGGGGGGACAGGAGGGTTCACCCCTCCACTTT
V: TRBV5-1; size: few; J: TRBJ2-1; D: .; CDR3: CASSLVRAEYNEQFF; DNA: TGCGCCAGCAGCTTGGTACGGGCGGAGTACAATGAGCAGTTCTTC
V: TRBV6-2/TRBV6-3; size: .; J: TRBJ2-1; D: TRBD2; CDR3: CASSYSFTSGHYNEQFF; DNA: TGTGCCAGCAGTTACTCGTTCACTAGCGGGCACTACAATGAGCAGTTCTTC
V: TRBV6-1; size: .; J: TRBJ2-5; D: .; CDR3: CASSDPGAETQYF; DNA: TGTGCCAGCAGCGACCCAGGGGCGGAGACCCAGTACTTC
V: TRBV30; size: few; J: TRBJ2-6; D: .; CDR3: CAWSRSRAGANVLTF; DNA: TGTGCCTGGAGTCGATCGAGGGCTGGGGCCAACGTCCTGACTTTC
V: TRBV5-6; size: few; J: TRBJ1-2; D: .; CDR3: CASSPKNYGYTF; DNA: TGTGCCAGCAGCCCTAAAAACTATGGCTACACCTTC
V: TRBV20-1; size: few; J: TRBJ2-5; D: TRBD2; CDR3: CSASTSGGFQETQYF; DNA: TGCAGTGCTAGTACTAGCGGGGGATTCCAAGAGACCCAGTACTTC
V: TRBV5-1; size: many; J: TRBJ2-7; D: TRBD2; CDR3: CASSLLAGGSYEQYF; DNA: TGCGCCAGCAGCTTACTAGCGGGGGGATCCTACGAGCAGTACTTC
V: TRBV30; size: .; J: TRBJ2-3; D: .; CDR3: CAWSAKSTDTQYF; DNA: TGTGCCTGGAGTGCCAAGAGCACAGATACGCAGTATTTT